The 15 T cell receptor beta chains in this list originate from one sample, sequenced in a study of CD8 T cells in Susac syndrome. RNA amounts of about 0.5 to 1 ug underwent reverse transcription with random hexamers. TCRdb reprocessed the immunoSEQ multiplex PCR reads with MiXCR, giving one entry per CDR3 protein. This repertoire shows about 130,000 distinct CDR3 sequences, around nine tenths found once; its top ten account for 0.2% to 0.25%. The sample consisted of CD8+ T cells from PBMCs. These receptors all come from a human donor with multiple sclerosis.

The rearrangement links TRBV20-1 to TRBJ2-1; 9 nucleotides line up with TRBD2. The V and J ends lost 0 bases and 5 bases, in that order; junction bases with no gene match: 14. The CDR3 loop spans 18 amino acids. The germline V gene encodes CDR1 DFQATT and CDR2 SNEGSKA (reference sequence). The CDR3 region has the DNA TGCAGTGCTAGAGATCCGGGGGCGGGAGGGGTGTGGGACAATGAGCAGTTCTTC. Translation: CSARDPGAGGVWDNEQFF.

This chain connects TRBV11-1 to TRBJ1-1; unclear D gene. Germline lookup yields CDR1 SGHAT and CDR2 FQDESV (reference sequence). The V gene lost 8 bases and the J gene lost 3 bases, with 10 bases spanning the gap. The CDR3 consists of 12 residues. In nucleotides, the CDR3 is TGTGCCAGCGGGATTGGGGACACTGAAGCTTTCTTT. It translates to CASGIGDTEAFF.

The V and J genes are TRBV7-2 and TRBJ2-7; D might be TRBD1 (6 bases). The CDR3 runs 13 residues. Germline CDR1 SGHTA, CDR2 FQGNSA. Deletions cut 6 bases from V and 2 bases from J, with 11 bases between. The CDR3 bases are TGTGCCAGCAGTCAGGGGCAGCCCTACGAGCAGTACTTC. Encoded protein: CASSQGQPYEQYF.

This clonotype was detected only once. This chain links TRBV7-9 with TRBJ2-7, with 9 bases aligning to TRBD2. The V and J ends lost 5 bases and 5 bases, in that order; junction bases with no gene match: 22. CDR1 and CDR2 from the germline V gene are SEHNR and FQNEAQ (reference sequence). The CDR3 loop spans 19 amino acids. Written as DNA, the CDR3 is TGTGCCAGCAGCCGCACCCAAATAAGAAGCGGGAGGTCGGTCCACGAGCAGTACTTC. Encoded protein: CASSRTQIRSGRSVHEQYF.

The chain carries TRBV27 and TRBJ1-1; no clear D. CDR3 length equals 14 residues. Germline CDR1 and CDR2: MNHEY and SMNVEV (reference sequence). V lost 4 bases to trimming and J lost 2 bases, with 11 bases between them. CDR3 sequence reads: CASSSWDPNTEAFF. The DNA of the CDR3 is TGTGCCAGCAGTTCGTGGGATCCTAACACTGAAGCTTTCTTT.

The J gene is TRBJ2-3, the V gene TRBV29-1; the D gene is possibly TRBD1 (5 bases). This CDR3 contains 13 residues. Germline CDR1 reads SQVTM; CDR2 reads ANQGSEA. Trimming left V 3 bases short and J 6 bases short, with 13 bases between. CDR3 DNA sequence: TGCAGCGTTGAGCCGGACATCGCGGATACGCAGTATTTT. Encoded protein: CSVEPDIADTQYF.

V and J are TRBV28 and TRBJ2-3; D gene unclear. The CDR3 length is 14 residues. Per germline, CDR1 MDHEN and CDR2 SYDVKM. Trimming took off 5 bases at V and 0 bases at J, with 9 bases between the two ends. DNA of the CDR3: TGTGCCAGCAGTCCGCGCGGTAGCACAGATACGCAGTATTTT. Translating it yields CASSPRGSTDTQYF.

This clonotype has just a few counts. V and J are TRBV30 and TRBJ1-1; D unresolved. The CDR3 totals 11 residues. Germline CDR1 and CDR2: GTSNPN and SVGIG (reference sequence). V lost 0 bases to trimming and J lost 5 bases, with 4 bases between them. The CDR3 DNA reads TGTGCCTGGAGTGTACTTACTGAAGCTTTCTTT. This translates into CAWSVLTEAFF.

V and J are TRBV6-5 and TRBJ2-2, with D unresolved. Germline loops: CDR1 MNHEY, CDR2 SVGAGI. Trimming shortened V by 2 bases and J by 8 bases, and 6 bases separated the two germline ends. The CDR3 totals 12 residues. The CDR3 sequence is CASSYVGGELFF. CDR3 sequence (DNA): TGTGCCAGCAGTTACGTTGGGGGGGAGCTGTTTTTT.

The V and J genes are TRBV4-3 and TRBJ1-1, with unresolved D. This CDR3 contains 13 residues. CDR1 LGHNA and CDR2 YSLEER come from the germline V gene. The V end was cut by 5 bases, the J end by 0 bases, with 7 bases between. The CDR3 sequence: CASSSLVNTEAFF. DNA of the CDR3: TGCGCCAGCAGCTCCTTAGTGAACACTGAAGCTTTCTTT.

The chain employs TRBV5-4 and TRBJ1-1; no firm D call. Germline lookup yields CDR1 SGHNT and CDR2 YYREEE (reference sequence). CDR3 size: 13 residues. Deletions cut 1 base from V and 3 bases from J, with 7 bases between. The CDR3 is CASSLPPHTEAFF. In nucleotides, the CDR3 is TGTGCCAGCAGCTTGCCCCCGCACACTGAAGCTTTCTTT.

This chain joins TRBV29-1 and TRBJ1-5; D is perhaps TRBD1 (5 bases). CDR3 length equals 12 residues. Deletions cut 3 bases from V and 9 bases from J, with 12 bases between. Germline V lookup: CDR1 SQVTM, CDR2 ANQGSEA. As DNA, the CDR3 is TGCAGCGTTGAGGAGGGGACGGGGCCCCAGCATTTT. Amino acids: CSVEEGTGPQHF.

The genes are TRBV2 and TRBJ2-5; the D gene is possibly TRBD1 (5 bases). The CDR3 is made up of 12 amino acids. Germline V gene sequence: CDR1 SNHLY, CDR2 FYNNEI. Trimming cost V 6 bases and J 2 bases, with 7 bases left between them. CDR3 nucleotides: TGTGCCAGCAGGACAGCACAAGAGACCCAGTACTTC. It specifies CASRTAQETQYF. Drawing the rest from reference TRBV2 and TRBJ2-5, the complete variable domain is EPEVTQTPSHQVTQMGQEVILRCVPISNHLYFYWYRQILGQKVEFLVSFYNNEISEKSEIFDDQFSVERPDGSNFTLKIRSTKLEDSAMYFCASRTAQETQYFGPGTRLLVL.

This clonotype is a singleton in its sample. The V gene is TRBV19, the J gene TRBJ1-1; tentatively, D is TRBD1 (6 bases). Germline V gene sequence: CDR1 LNHDA, CDR2 SQIVND (reference sequence). V lost 5 bases, J lost 8 bases, and 12 bases lay in between. The CDR3 loop spans 12 amino acids. This CDR3 reads CASSVDSPEAFF. DNA of the CDR3: TGTGCCAGTAGTGTGGACAGCCCGGAAGCTTTCTTT.

The chain couples TRBV15 to TRBJ2-5; D is tentatively TRBD1 or TRBD2 (5 bases each). The CDR3 has 16 amino acids. V lost 0 bases and J 4 bases, leaving 15 bases between the germline ends. Looked up from germline, CDR1 is LNHNV and CDR2 is YYDKDF (reference sequence). Here the CDR3 DNA reads TGTGCCACCAGCAGAGATGGGCGAGGGGATGGAGAGACCCAGTACTTC. Residues: CATSRDGRGDGETQYF. The entire variable domain, with the rest obtained from reference TRBV15 and TRBJ2-5, is as follows: DAMVIQNPRYQVTQFGKPVTLSCSQTLNHNVMYWYQQKSSQAPKLLFHYYDKDFNNEADTPDNFQSRRPNTSFCFLDIRSPGLGDTAMYLCATSRDGRGDGETQYFGPGTRLLVL.